This T cell receptor beta chain was profiled in a study of cytomegalovirus exposure and HLA in healthy donors. Germline V CDR1 and CDR2: LNHDA, SQIVND (reference sequence). The J segment lost 3 bases and the V segment lost 5 bases, leaving 6 bases of the junction unmatched. This CDR3 has 16 residues. Primers for the PCR totalled 60 Vbeta and 13 Jbeta. The assay was immunoSEQ multiplex PCR, and TCRdb's table has in-frame clones only and misses some. The sample carries around 200,000 clones, more than 65% recorded once. The specimen was PBMCs. The chain recombines TRBV19 with TRBJ2-3, with 12 bases matching TRBD2. The origin of this receptor is a man aged 50 to 59 in good health and CMV-seronegative. The CDR3 DNA follows: TGTGCCAGTAGTTCCGGACTAGCGGGAAAGACAGATACGCAGTATTTT. Translation: CASSSGLAGKTDTQYF.